These 14 T cell receptor beta chains came from one sample sequenced in a study of identifying expanded T cells in peripheral blood (dated by TCRdb to between 2018 and 2021). The library relied on the immunoSEQ multiplex PCR assay. TCRdb mirrors the immuneACCESS table, restricted to in-frame sequences. Some clones are absent from its copies; in checked studies, under half trace to an unresolved V gene, and the reason for the others is unknown. For this sample there are 120,000 or so clones; around 84% appear just once. The ten largest clonotypes hold more than 2.5% of the sample. Sequencing was done on a sample of blood. The receptors here all came from a person aged 18 to 70 in good health.

This chain uses TRBV19 with TRBJ1-1; D is unresolved. V dropped 8 bases and J dropped 7 bases, with 11 bases sitting between them. The germline V gene encodes CDR1 LNHDA and CDR2 SQIVND (reference sequence). CDR3 length: 11 amino acids. In nucleotides, the CDR3 is TGTGCCAGTGGTTATGCCCTTGAAGCTTTCTTT. Translated, it gives CASGYALEAFF.

The V call is TRBV4-3, the J call TRBJ1-5, with 9 bases identical to TRBD1. Trimming took 5 bases from V and 6 from J; bases not matched to a gene: 8. From germline, CDR1 is LGHNA and CDR2 YSLEER. The CDR3 spans 15 residues. CDR3 in amino acids: CASSSDTGGFQPQHF. As DNA, the CDR3 is TGCGCCAGCAGCAGCGACACAGGGGGCTTTCAGCCCCAGCATTTT.

The rearrangement joins TRBV19 to TRBJ2-6; D possibly corresponds to TRBD2 (6 bases). This CDR3 comprises 17 residues. Trimming removed 3 bases from V and 2 bases from J, with 14 bases in between. CDR1 and CDR2 (germline): LNHDA, SQIVND (reference sequence). The CDR3 loop is CASSMVRPGAGANVLTF. DNA of the CDR3: TGTGCCAGTAGTATGGTCAGGCCGGGGGCTGGGGCCAACGTCCTGACTTTC.

This clone appeared a single time. The rearrangement joins TRBV11-2 to TRBJ1-3; TRBD1 matches 7 bases. Germline V gene data show CDR1 as SGHAT and CDR2 as FQNNGV. The V segment lost 4 bases and the J segment 2 bases; nucleotides outside the gene matches: 5. The CDR3 loop spans 15 amino acids. The CDR3 DNA is TGTGCCAGCAGCTCCAACAGGGGCGCTGGAAACACCATATATTTT. Encoded protein: CASSSNRGAGNTIYF. Full variable domain (remainder filled in from reference TRBV11-2 and TRBJ1-3): EAGVAQSPRYKIIEKRQSVAFWCNPISGHATLYWYQQILGQGPKLLIQFQNNGVVDDSQLPKDRFSAERLKGVDSTLKIQPAKLEDSAVYLCASSSNRGAGNTIYFGEGSWLTVV.

The rearrangement joins TRBV5-4 to TRBJ1-2; tentative D call: TRBD1 (5 bases). V was shortened by 0 bases and J by 7 bases, with 13 bases between the two germline ends. Germline values: CDR1 SGHNT, CDR2 YYREEE (reference sequence). The CDR3 contains 14 residues. DNA for the CDR3: TGTGCCAGCAGCTTGGATGCAGGGAGTGGTGGCTACACCTTC. Amino acid sequence: CASSLDAGSGGYTF.

The chain has TRBV18 and TRBJ1-2; weak D call: TRBD1 (5 bases). Trimming stripped 4 bases from V and 3 bases from J, with 24 bases between. The CDR3 totals 18 residues. CDR1 and CDR2 from the germline V gene are KGHSH and LQKENI. CDR3 nucleotide sequence: TGTGCCAGCTCACGCATCGGGGACCGACGTAATTTGGACTATGGCTACACCTTC. Translated, it gives CASSRIGDRRNLDYGYTF.

This clone has just one count. V usage is TRBV5-6 and J usage is TRBJ2-1, with 7 bases aligning to TRBD1. There are 14 residues in the CDR3. Germline V gives CDR1 SGHDT, CDR2 YYEEEE. Unmatched junction bases numbered 4, after V lost 0 bases and J lost 7 bases. The chain's CDR3 is CASSLGTGENEQFF. CDR3 nucleotide sequence: TGTGCCAGCAGCTTGGGTACAGGGGAAAATGAGCAGTTCTTC.

The chain has TRBV4-1 and TRBJ2-1; a weak D match, TRBD1 (5 bases). Trimming removed 4 bases at V and 6 bases at J, with 16 bases between. CDR1 and CDR2 from the germline V gene are MGHRA and YSYEKL. This CDR3 spans 15 amino acids. The CDR3 reads CASSPPDWTINEQFF. CDR3 nucleotides: TGCGCCAGCAGCCCTCCCGACTGGACAATCAATGAGCAGTTCTTC.

The chain couples TRBV19 to TRBJ1-5; D may be TRBD1 (6 bases). Germline values: CDR1 LNHDA, CDR2 SQIVND (reference sequence). The length of the CDR3 is 15 residues. Trimming removed 2 bases from V and 9 bases from J, with 17 bases in between. CDR3 amino acids: CASSISLRGPGPQHF. In nucleotides, the CDR3 is TGTGCCAGTAGTATAAGTTTGCGGGGGCCGGGGCCCCAGCATTTT.

This clone occurred a few times. The rearrangement uses TRBV2 and TRBJ1-5; D is ambiguous. Germline V gene lookup returns CDR1 SNHLY and CDR2 FYNNEI. V was shortened by 5 bases and J by 0 bases, with 8 bases between the two germline ends. The CDR3 spans 14 residues. The DNA for the CDR3 is TGTGCCAGCAGTAGGCAGTATAGCAATCAGCCCCAGCATTTT. Its translation: CASSRQYSNQPQHF.

This chain connects TRBV27 to TRBJ2-3; TRBD1 aligns across 7 bases. The CDR3 runs to 18 residues. Germline V gene data show CDR1 as MNHEY and CDR2 as SMNVEV (reference sequence). J lost 0 bases, V lost 3 bases, and 12 bases had no gene match. The CDR3 DNA reads as TGTGCCAGCAGTTTGTCGGGACAGACCGTACTGAGCACAGATACGCAGTATTTT. Its translation: CASSLSGQTVLSTDTQYF.

V usage is TRBV5-4 and J usage is TRBJ2-6; 7 bases agree with TRBD1. Germline trimming cut 3 bases from V and 2 bases from J; bases unmatched to any gene: 5. CDR1 and CDR2 (germline): SGHNT, YYREEE (reference sequence). The CDR3 runs to 16 residues. The CDR3 protein is CASSSEGQAGANVLTF. In nucleotides, the CDR3 is TGTGCCAGCAGCTCAGAAGGACAGGCTGGGGCCAACGTCCTGACTTTC.

The rearrangement links TRBV6-6 to TRBJ1-4; TRBD1 matches at 9 bases. The CDR3 extends over 15 amino acids. Germline loops: CDR1 MNHNY, CDR2 SVGAGI (reference sequence). Trimming removed 0 bases from V and 17 bases from J; junction bases left unmatched: 13. The CDR3 nucleotides read TGTGCCAGCAGTTACTCGGAGGTCATTAGGGGACAGGGTTTTTTT. Its protein is CASSYSEVIRGQGFF.

The chain uses TRBV29-1 and TRBJ1-2; unclear D gene. CDR1 is SQVTM and CDR2 is ANQGSEA in the germline V gene. The CDR3 spans 12 residues. V was cut by 8 bases and J by 5 bases, with 15 bases left in between. The CDR3 DNA follows: TGCAGCATACAAAGTCCGTCGTATGGCTACACCTTC. Protein sequence: CSIQSPSYGYTF.